What follows are 25 T cell receptor beta chains derived from one specimen sequenced in a study of blood T cell repertoires in COVID-19. Produced via immunoSEQ multiplex PCR; TCRdb's table is partial and in-frame only. The sample includes over 200,000 clones, more than 80% of them seen just once. Sample: peripheral blood. The origin of the receptors is a woman aged 25-40 years with COVID-19, enrolled during active disease.

The J gene is TRBJ2-2, the V gene TRBV6-1; no clear D. CDR3 length: 12 residues. Trimming took 3 bases from V and 4 from J, leaving 3 bases between them. CDR1 and CDR2 (germline): MNHNS, SASEGT. The CDR3 region has the DNA TGTGCCAGCAGTGACGTCACCGGGGAGCTGTTTTTT. The encoded protein is CASSDVTGELFF.

V gene TRBV9 combines with J gene TRBJ2-3; TRBD2 agrees at 9 bases. This CDR3 is 14 amino acids long. Per germline, CDR1 SGDLS and CDR2 YYNGEE. V lost 6 bases, J lost 4 bases, and 6 bases stayed unmatched. For the CDR3, the DNA is TGTGCCAGCAACGGGGGACTAGCCTCAGATACGCAGTATTTT. Protein: CASNGGLASDTQYF.

This chain joins TRBV18 and TRBJ1-4; 9 positions agree with TRBD1. The CDR3 runs to 19 residues. V shed 1 base and J 4 bases; nucleotides not matched to a gene: 13. Germline CDR1 is KGHSH and CDR2 is LQKENI. The CDR3 loop is CASSPLSGTGIRNNEKLFF. The DNA of the CDR3 is TGTGCCAGCTCACCACTTTCCGGGACAGGGATTAGGAATAATGAAAAACTGTTTTTT.

The chain recombines TRBV6-5 with TRBJ1-1, with D maybe TRBD1 (5 bases). Trimming pared 10 bases from V and 3 bases from J, leaving 15 bases between. CDR1 is MNHEY, CDR2 SVGAGI, per germline. The CDR3 has 13 residues. The CDR3: CATQLGEYTEAFF. The CDR3, as DNA: TGTGCCACCCAATTAGGGGAATACACTGAAGCTTTCTTT.

The chain uses TRBV6-5 and TRBJ2-7; D is perhaps TRBD1 (7 bases). Germline CDR1 reads MNHEY; CDR2 reads SVGAGI. V was cut by 7 bases and J by 4 bases, with 14 bases left in between. The CDR3 runs 13 residues. CDR3 loop: CASTPPGGYEQYF. The CDR3 DNA reads as TGTGCCAGCACCCCTCCAGGGGGGTACGAGCAGTACTTC.

This clone showed up just a few times. The J gene is TRBJ2-2, the V gene TRBV5-1; no definite D call. The CDR3 has 12 amino acids. Germline CDR1 reads SGHRS; CDR2 reads YFSETQ. Trimming removed 6 bases at V and 4 bases at J, with 7 bases between. DNA of the CDR3: TGCGCCAGCAAACGCGGCACCGGGGAGCTGTTTTTT. This codes for CASKRGTGELFF.

This chain uses TRBV18 with TRBJ2-2, with TRBD2 matching over 12 bases. V was clipped by 6 bases and J by 5 bases; unmatched bases: 13. Germline V gives CDR1 KGHSH, CDR2 LQKENI. This CDR3 contains 18 residues. Written as DNA, the CDR3 is TGTGCCAGCTCGCGAACGGGACTAGCGGGCGCAATAACCGGGGAGCTGTTTTTT. Translating it yields CASSRTGLAGAITGELFF.

The chain recombines TRBV4-2 with TRBJ1-1; 8 bases match TRBD1. V was clipped by 0 bases and J by 1 base; unmatched bases: 4. Germline values: CDR1 LGHNA, CDR2 YNFKEQ. The CDR3 is 16 amino acids. The DNA of the CDR3 is TGTGCCAGCAGCCAAGACAGAGGACAGGGGAACACTGAAGCTTTCTTT. It is translated as CASSQDRGQGNTEAFF.

This chain uses TRBV10-3 with TRBJ1-2; TRBD1 aligns across 8 bases. The length of the CDR3 is 14 residues. V trimming: 6 bases; J trimming: 10 bases; junction bases outside the gene matches: 13. Germline assignment: CDR1 ENHRY and CDR2 SYGVKD. The CDR3 DNA reads TGTGCCATCAGAGAGACAGGGGAAGAAGAGGACTACACCTTC. Translated, it gives CAIRETGEEEDYTF.

This chain uses TRBV7-9 with TRBJ1-2; D call uncertain. This CDR3 spans 15 amino acids. The V end lost 2 bases, the J end lost 5 bases, and 15 bases lay between the germline ends. Germline CDR1 is SEHNR and CDR2 is FQNEAQ (reference sequence). CDR3 nucleotide sequence: TGTGCCAGCAGCTTATTTGGCGCGGAGGGATATGGCTACACCTTC. This encodes CASSLFGAEGYGYTF.

This chain uses TRBV29-1 with TRBJ2-7, with TRBD2 as a possible D gene (5 bases). The V gene lost 6 bases and the J gene lost 0 bases, with 15 bases spanning the gap. Germline lookup yields CDR1 SQVTM and CDR2 ANQGSEA. The CDR3 consists of 14 residues. This CDR3 reads CSVSAASSSYEQYF. CDR3 DNA: TGCAGCGTCTCAGCGGCCTCAAGCTCCTACGAGCAGTACTTC.

This chain connects TRBV5-5 to TRBJ1-1; 8 bases fit TRBD1. CDR3 size: 15 residues. Unmatched junction bases numbered 11, after V lost 4 bases and J lost 6 bases. Germline-derived CDR1 and CDR2 are SGHKS and YYEKEE (reference sequence). The CDR3 loop reads CASSVSRQGRPEAFF. The CDR3 coding sequence is TGTGCCAGCAGCGTCAGTCGACAGGGGCGTCCTGAAGCTTTCTTT.

This chain connects TRBV14 to TRBJ2-1; 9 bases are shared with TRBD1. The CDR3 is 17 residues long. The trim removed 0 bases at V and 5 bases at J, leaving 8 bases unmatched. Germline loops: CDR1 SGHDN, CDR2 FVKESK. CDR3: CASSQDLRDRVNNEQFF. The CDR3 DNA is TGTGCCAGCAGCCAAGATTTAAGGGACAGGGTTAACAATGAGCAGTTCTTC. Full variable domain (missing parts from reference TRBV14 and TRBJ2-1): EAGVTQFPSHSVIEKGQTVTLRCDPISGHDNLYWYRRVMGKEIKFLLHFVKESKQDESGMPNNRFLAERTGGTYSTLKVQPAELEDSGVYFCASSQDLRDRVNNEQFFGPGTRLTVL.

This clone was seen repeatedly, ten times or more. The gene calls are TRBV6-1 and TRBJ2-3, with 9 bases fitting TRBD1. This CDR3 comprises 18 residues. Losses at the gene ends were 4 bases for V and 4 bases for J; bases not matched to a gene: 15. Germline V lookup: CDR1 MNHNS, CDR2 SASEGT. CDR3 DNA: TGTGCCAGCAGTGCGAATCCCACAGGGGGCAGGAGCTCAGATACGCAGTATTTT. Amino acids: CASSANPTGGRSSDTQYF.

V gene TRBV9 combines with J gene TRBJ2-6; TRBD1 agrees at 7 bases. There are 17 residues in the CDR3. Germline lookup yields CDR1 SGDLS and CDR2 YYNGEE. The V segment lost 0 bases and the J segment 3 bases; nucleotides outside the gene matches: 6. The CDR3 protein is CASSVDMRQGGANVLTF. The CDR3 DNA sequence: TGTGCCAGCAGCGTAGACATGAGACAGGGTGGGGCCAACGTCCTGACTTTC.

The V gene is TRBV30, the J gene TRBJ2-7; TRBD2 matches at 9 bases. V dropped 3 bases and J dropped 7; count of bases not matched to a gene: 7. The CDR3 totals 13 residues. Germline V gene data show CDR1 as GTSNPN and CDR2 as SVGIG (reference sequence). Written as DNA, the CDR3 is TGTGCCTGGAGGGTGCGGGGGGGCGGAGAGCAGTACTTC. Protein sequence: CAWRVRGGGEQYF.

J is TRBJ1-2 and V is TRBV12-5; TRBD1 matches 7 bases. V dropped 3 bases and J dropped 2; count of bases not matched to a gene: 3. This CDR3 spans 14 amino acids. CDR1 is LGHNT, CDR2 FRNRAP, per germline. The CDR3 DNA follows: TGTGCTAGTGGTTTTTCACAGGGGAACTATGGCTACACCTTC. Its translation: CASGFSQGNYGYTF.

The CDR3 loop is CASSHRLAGGWGELFF. CDR3 bases: TGTGCCAGCAGCCACCGACTAGCGGGAGGGTGGGGGGAGCTGTTTTTT. The chain joins TRBV4-2 to TRBJ2-2, with 14 nucleotides matching TRBD2. The germline V gene has CDR1 LGHNA and CDR2 YNFKEQ. The CDR3 has 16 amino acids. With V trimmed by 3 bases and J by 8 bases, 5 bases remained unmatched.

This chain links TRBV5-6 with TRBJ1-2, with no clear D. This CDR3 is 12 amino acids long. The V end lost 6 bases, the J end lost 8 bases, and 14 bases lay between the germline ends. Germline V lookup: CDR1 SGHDT, CDR2 YYEEEE. CDR3 in amino acids: CASTLGSRGYTF. CDR3 in DNA: TGTGCCAGCACCCTAGGCAGTCGCGGCTACACCTTC.

This chain links TRBV6-5 with TRBJ1-3; TRBD1 agrees at 8 bases. This CDR3 has 14 amino acids. V shed 10 bases and J 4 bases; nucleotides not matched to a gene: 9. CDR1 is MNHEY, CDR2 SVGAGI, per germline. The DNA for the CDR3 is TGTGCCACACTAGACAGGGGTCTAGGAAACACCATATATTTT. It codes for CATLDRGLGNTIYF.

V usage is TRBV3-1 (or the pseudogene TRBV3-2) and J usage is TRBJ1-4; no firm D call. Germline loops: CDR1 LGHDT, CDR2 YNNKEL (reference sequence). Trimming took off 2 bases at V and 0 bases at J, with 4 bases between the two ends. The CDR3 is 14 amino acids. CDR3 amino acids: CASSQRTTNEKLFF. CDR3 coding DNA: TGTGCCAGCAGCCAACGTACAACTAATGAAAAACTGTTTTTT.

The gene calls are TRBV5-1 and TRBJ2-1; 12 positions agree with TRBD1. CDR3 length: 15 residues. CDR1 is SGHRS, CDR2 YFSETQ, per germline. V was pared by 4 bases and J by 9 bases, with 8 bases of the junction left unmatched. CDR3: CASSHPGQGATEQFF. CDR3 bases: TGCGCCAGCAGCCACCCGGGACAGGGGGCTACTGAGCAGTTCTTC.

The J gene is TRBJ1-6, the V gene TRBV28, with D unclear. In germline, CDR1 is MDHEN, CDR2 SYDVKM. V shed 8 bases and J shed 4 bases, with 9 bases lying between them. The CDR3 length is 13 residues. DNA of the CDR3: TGTGCCAGCGATACAGAATATAATTCACCCCTCCACTTT. Its translation is CASDTEYNSPLHF.

In DNA, the CDR3 is TGTGCTAGTGGCTTAATAGCGGGCCCTTACAATGAGCAGTTCTTC. This encodes CASGLIAGPYNEQFF. This chain connects TRBV12-5 to TRBJ2-1, with TRBD2 matching over 7 bases. Germline loops: CDR1 LGHNT, CDR2 FRNRAP. Trimming took 6 bases from V and 4 from J; bases not matched to a gene: 9. CDR3 length: 15 amino acids.

This chain uses TRBV28 with TRBJ2-5; 8 bases agree with TRBD1. The CDR3 has 14 residues. Germline trimming cut 8 bases from V and 4 bases from J; bases unmatched to any gene: 9. Germline lookup yields CDR1 MDHEN and CDR2 SYDVKM. The CDR3: CASLRTGGTETQYF. CDR3 nucleotide sequence: TGTGCCAGCCTCCGTACAGGGGGGACAGAGACCCAGTACTTC.